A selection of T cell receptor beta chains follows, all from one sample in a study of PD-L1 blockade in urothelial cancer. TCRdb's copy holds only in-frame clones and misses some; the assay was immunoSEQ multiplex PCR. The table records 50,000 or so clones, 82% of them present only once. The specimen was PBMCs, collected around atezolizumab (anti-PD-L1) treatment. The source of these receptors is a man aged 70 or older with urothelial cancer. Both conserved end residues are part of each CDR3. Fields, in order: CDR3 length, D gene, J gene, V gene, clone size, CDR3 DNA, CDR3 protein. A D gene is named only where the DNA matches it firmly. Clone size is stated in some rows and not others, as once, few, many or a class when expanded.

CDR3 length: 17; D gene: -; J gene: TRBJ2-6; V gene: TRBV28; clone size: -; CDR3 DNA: TGTGCCAGCTGCCTCTCAACAGGGATCGCTGGGGCCAACGTCCTGACTTTC; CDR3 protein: CASCLSTGIAGANVLTF
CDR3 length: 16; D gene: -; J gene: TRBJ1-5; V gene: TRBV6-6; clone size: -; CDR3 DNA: TGTGCCAGCAGTTACTCGGGGCGGGGGAACAATCAGCCCCAGCATTTT; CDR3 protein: CASSYSGRGNNQPQHF
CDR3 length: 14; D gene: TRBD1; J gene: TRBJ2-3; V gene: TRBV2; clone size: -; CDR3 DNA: TGTGCCAGCAGCGGACAGGGGTACCCAGATACGCAGTATTTT; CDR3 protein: CASSGQGYPDTQYF
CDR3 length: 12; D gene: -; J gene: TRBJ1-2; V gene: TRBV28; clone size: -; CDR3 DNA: TGTGCCAGCGAGAACGGGGATTATGGCTACACCTTC; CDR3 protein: CASENGDYGYTF
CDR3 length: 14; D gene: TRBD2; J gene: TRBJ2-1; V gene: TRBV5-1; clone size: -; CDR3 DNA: TGCGCCAGCAGCAAGGGACTAGCTCCCAATGAGCAGTTCTTC; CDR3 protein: CASSKGLAPNEQFF
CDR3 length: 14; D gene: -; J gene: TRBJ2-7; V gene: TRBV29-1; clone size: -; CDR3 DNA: TGCAGCGTTGGTCAAGGTAGCGAGGCCTACGAGCAGTACTTC; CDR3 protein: CSVGQGSEAYEQYF
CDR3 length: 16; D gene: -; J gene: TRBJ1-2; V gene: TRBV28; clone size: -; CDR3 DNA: TGTGCCAGCAGGGTGTGGTCGGACACAGCAAACTATGGCTACACCTTC; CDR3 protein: CASRVWSDTANYGYTF
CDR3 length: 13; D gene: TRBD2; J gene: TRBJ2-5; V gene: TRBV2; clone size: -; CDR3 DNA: TGTGCCGGCGAGGGACTAGCGGGAGAGACCCAGTACTTC; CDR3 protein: CAGEGLAGETQYF
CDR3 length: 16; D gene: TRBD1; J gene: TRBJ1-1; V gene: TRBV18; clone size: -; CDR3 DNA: TGTGCCAGCTCAGGCACAGGGGTCGATTGGAACACTGAAGCTTTCTTT; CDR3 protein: CASSGTGVDWNTEAFF
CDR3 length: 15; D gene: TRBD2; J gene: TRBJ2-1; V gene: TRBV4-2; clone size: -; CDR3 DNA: TGTGCCAGCAGCCGTGGTGTTCGGGAGGAAAATGAGCAGTTCTTC; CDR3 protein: CASSRGVREENEQFF
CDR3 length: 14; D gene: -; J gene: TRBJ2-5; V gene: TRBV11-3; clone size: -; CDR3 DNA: TGTGCCAGCAGCTTAGGCGGCGGGGAAGAGACCCAGTACTTC; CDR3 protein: CASSLGGGEETQYF
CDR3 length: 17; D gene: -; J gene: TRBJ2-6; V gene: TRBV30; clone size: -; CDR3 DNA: TGTGCCTGGAGTCCACAGCGGATTCACTCTGGGGCCAACGTCCTGACTTTC; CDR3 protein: CAWSPQRIHSGANVLTF
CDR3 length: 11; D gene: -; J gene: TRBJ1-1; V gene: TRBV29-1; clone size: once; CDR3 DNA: TGCAGCGGGAGGGTAGGTGTTGAAGCTTTCTTT; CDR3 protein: CSGRVGVEAFF
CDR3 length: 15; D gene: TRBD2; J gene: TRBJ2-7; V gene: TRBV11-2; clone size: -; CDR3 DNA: TGTGCCAGCAGCCCCGCTAGCGGCGCCCCCTACGAGCAGTACTTC; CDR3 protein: CASSPASGAPYEQYF
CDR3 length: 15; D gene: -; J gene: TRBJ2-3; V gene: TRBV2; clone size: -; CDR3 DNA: TGTGCCAGCAGTGATGGTCAGGGGAACACAGATACGCAGTATTTT; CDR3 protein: CASSDGQGNTDTQYF
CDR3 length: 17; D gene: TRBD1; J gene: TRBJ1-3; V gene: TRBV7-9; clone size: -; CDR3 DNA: TGTGCCAGCAGCCGCCTAGGGCAGGGGGTTGTTGGAAACACCATATATTTT; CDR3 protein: CASSRLGQGVVGNTIYF
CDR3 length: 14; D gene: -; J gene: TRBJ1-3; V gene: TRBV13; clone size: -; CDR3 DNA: TGTGCCAGCACCAAACTACGCTCTGGAAACACCATATATTTT; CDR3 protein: CASTKLRSGNTIYF
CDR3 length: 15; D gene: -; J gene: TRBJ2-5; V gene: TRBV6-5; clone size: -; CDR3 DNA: TGTGCCAGCAGTTACGGGCAGGGGCATAAGGAGACCCAGTACTTC; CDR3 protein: CASSYGQGHKETQYF
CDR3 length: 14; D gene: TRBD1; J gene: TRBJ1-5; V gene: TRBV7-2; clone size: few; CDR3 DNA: TGTGCCAGCAGCCCGACAGGGTGGCATCAGCCCCAGCATTTT; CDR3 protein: CASSPTGWHQPQHF
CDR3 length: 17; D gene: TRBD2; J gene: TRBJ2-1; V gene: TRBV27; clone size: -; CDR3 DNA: TGTGCCAGCAGTTTGGTGACTAGCGGGAGACCCTACAATGAGCAGTTCTTC; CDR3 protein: CASSLVTSGRPYNEQFF
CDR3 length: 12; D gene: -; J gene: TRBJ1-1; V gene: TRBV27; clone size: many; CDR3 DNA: TGTGCCAGCATCACTCGGGTTGGTGAAGCTTTCTTT; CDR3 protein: CASITRVGEAFF
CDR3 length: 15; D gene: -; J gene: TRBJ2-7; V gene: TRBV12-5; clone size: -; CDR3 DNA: TGTGCTAGTGGTCCGACCGGGACAACTATGGGCGAGCAGTACTTC; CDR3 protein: CASGPTGTTMGEQYF
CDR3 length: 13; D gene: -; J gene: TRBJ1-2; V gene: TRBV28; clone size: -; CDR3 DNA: TGTGCCAGCAGTTTATCAGGGATCTATGGCTACACCTTC; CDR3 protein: CASSLSGIYGYTF
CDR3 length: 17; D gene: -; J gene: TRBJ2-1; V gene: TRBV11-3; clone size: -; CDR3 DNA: TGTGCCAGCAGCCCATCCGGACAGTTCAGCTCCTACAATGAGCAGTTCTTC; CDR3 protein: CASSPSGQFSSYNEQFF
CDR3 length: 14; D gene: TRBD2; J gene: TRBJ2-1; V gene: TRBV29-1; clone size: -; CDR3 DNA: TGCAGCGTTCAAGGGACTAGCGGGGGGAATGAGCAGTTCTTC; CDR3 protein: CSVQGTSGGNEQFF
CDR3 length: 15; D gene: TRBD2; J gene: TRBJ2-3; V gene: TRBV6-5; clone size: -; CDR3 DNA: TGTGCCAGCAGTTACGCAGCGGGAAGCACAGATACGCAGTATTTT; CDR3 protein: CASSYAAGSTDTQYF
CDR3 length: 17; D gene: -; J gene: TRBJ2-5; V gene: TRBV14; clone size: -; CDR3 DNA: TGTGCCAGCAGCCAAGAATTTCGGCAGGGTGGTCAAGAGACCCAGTACTTC; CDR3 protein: CASSQEFRQGGQETQYF
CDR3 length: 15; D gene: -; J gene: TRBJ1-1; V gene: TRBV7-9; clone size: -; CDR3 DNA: TGTGCCAGCAGCACAACCCCACACCCGAACACTGAAGCTTTCTTT; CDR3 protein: CASSTTPHPNTEAFF